This is a list of T cell receptor beta chains from one sample in a study of CD4 T cells in relation to SARS-CoV-2 and coronaviruses. Clones were read by immunoSEQ multiplex PCR, and TCRdb kept only the in-frame ones, dropping some. The table lists about 59,000 clones, about nine tenths of them singletons. Sequencing was performed on memory CD4+ T cells from PBMCs. The receptors shown here come from a human donor in good health. Both conserved end residues are part of each CDR3. Fields, in order: V gene, D gene, clone size, J gene, CDR3 DNA, CDR3 protein. D genes are given only for firm matches. Where a row states a size, it is once, few, many or the class of an expanded clone; other rows omit it.

>TRBV18|TRBD2|NA|TRBJ2-7
TGTGCCAGCTCACGCCTCGGGACTAGCGATAGGAGCTCCTACGAGCAGTACTTC
CASSRLGTSDRSSYEQYF
>TRBV12-3/TRBV12-4|NA|NA|TRBJ2-7
TGTGCCAGCAGATCGGGATTCTACGAGCAGTACTTC
CASRSGFYEQYF
>TRBV18|TRBD1|few|TRBJ1-5
TGTGCCAGCTCCAATAGACAGGGCAGCAATCAGCCCCAGCATTTT
CASSNRQGSNQPQHF
>TRBV3-1/TRBV3-2|NA|few|TRBJ1-3
TGTGCCAGCAGCCCTCGACAAGACTCTGGAAACACCATATATTTT
CASSPRQDSGNTIYF
>TRBV18|TRBD1|NA|TRBJ1-2
TGTGCCAGCTCACCATCGAGACAGGGGGGCTATGGCTACACCTTC
CASSPSRQGGYGYTF
>TRBV20-1|NA|NA|TRBJ1-2
TGCAGTGCTAGTCGGGCCAGGGGATATGGCTACACCTTC
CSASRARGYGYTF
>TRBV10-2|NA|NA|TRBJ1-1
TGCGCCAGCGTTAGGGGAGACTCCGGCAACACTGAAGCTTTCTTT
CASVRGDSGNTEAFF
>TRBV19|NA|NA|TRBJ1-4
TGTGCCAGTAGTATACGGTCGGGATTCGATGAAAAACTGTTTTTT
CASSIRSGFDEKLFF
>TRBV5-5|NA|NA|TRBJ2-7
TGTGCCAGCAGCTTGGCCCTGGGGGACAACTACGAGCAGTACTTC
CASSLALGDNYEQYF
>TRBV2|TRBD1|NA|TRBJ1-4
TGTGCCAGCAGTAATACAGGGGTCGGAGAAAAACTGTTTTTT
CASSNTGVGEKLFF
>TRBV3-1/TRBV3-2|TRBD2|NA|TRBJ2-5
TGTGCCAGCAGCCAAGACCCGGGACTAGCGGGACGTACCGAAAAAGAGACCCAGTACTTC
CASSQDPGLAGRTEKETQYF
>TRBV7-2|NA|NA|TRBJ2-1
TGTGCCAGCAGCTTACAGGTATACAATGAGCAGTTCTTC
CASSLQVYNEQFF